This T cell receptor beta chain was sequenced in a study of T cells in Graves' hyperthyroidism and ophthalmopathy. If no ophthalmopathy progression occurred within 18 months, Graves' hyperthyroidism was stable. A patient was excluded if there was uncontrolled infection, other autoimmune disease, pregnancy or lactation. Template material for amplifying TCR beta CDR3 regions consisted of RNA transcripts. TCR CDR3 regions were first amplified by RT-PCR with HTBI primers. TCRdb re-called the multiplex PCR reads through MiXCR, storing one row per CDR3 protein. In the table there are some 800,000 distinct CDR3 sequences, 38% of which are singletons. This clonotype has only a few counts. No antigen is known for it. The CDR3 has 18 residues. V dropped 2 bases and J dropped 4; count of bases not matched to a gene: 14. Germline V gene sequence: CDR1 SGHDT, CDR2 YYEEEE. Study-wide results and caveats: Blood also showed most of the thyroid clonotypes that were expanded above 0.001.

Sequencing was performed on blood. This chain joins TRBV5-6 and TRBJ1-3; 8 bases are shared with TRBD1. The sequence was collected from a man aged 18 to 30 with Graves' hyperthyroidism. The CDR3 coding sequence is TGTGCCAGCAGCTTAAGGGACGGGCCTTGGACAGGGGGAAACACCATATATTTT. Amino acids: CASSLRDGPWTGGNTIYF. The complete variable domain, with remaining parts taken from reference TRBV5-6 and TRBJ1-3, reads DAGVTQSPTHLIKTRGQQVTLRCSPKSGHDTVSWYQQALGQGPQFIFQYYEEEERQRGNFPDRFSGHQFPNYSSELNVNALLLGDSALYLCASSLRDGPWTGGNTIYFGEGSWLTVV.